These T cell receptor beta chains were read from a single sample in a study of blood T cell repertoires in COVID-19. The table came from immunoSEQ multiplex PCR; TCRdb's copy has only in-frame clones and leaves some out. This table has 37,000 or so clones, roughly 90% appearing once. The sample comprised peripheral blood. The receptors here all came from a man aged 65 to 85 with acute or convalescent COVID-19. Each CDR3 is given with its conserved first and last residue. D genes are given only for firm matches. Clone size is not always given. Where it is, it says once, few, many or a class for expanded clones.

abundance: .
v_gene: TRBV2
j_gene: TRBJ2-5
d_gene: .
CDR3nt: TGTGCCAGCAACGGAGTGTGGGAGGAGACCCAGTACTTC
CDR3aa: CASNGVWEETQYF

abundance: .
v_gene: TRBV7-2
j_gene: TRBJ1-6
d_gene: TRBD1
CDR3nt: TGTGCCAGCAGCTTAGATAGACAGGGGACCCTCCACTTT
CDR3aa: CASSLDRQGTLHF

abundance: .
v_gene: TRBV5-1
j_gene: TRBJ2-5
d_gene: TRBD2
CDR3nt: TGCGCCAGCAGCTTTCGGAGCGGGAAGGCAGAGACCCAGTACTTC
CDR3aa: CASSFRSGKAETQYF

abundance: .
v_gene: TRBV5-4
j_gene: TRBJ2-3
d_gene: .
CDR3nt: TGTGCCAGCAGCCAGGGGGGAGCGGGAGTTCCTGATACGCAGTATTTT
CDR3aa: CASSQGGAGVPDTQYF

abundance: .
v_gene: TRBV28
j_gene: TRBJ2-2
d_gene: TRBD1
CDR3nt: TGTGCCACCCGGACAGGGGCGAACACCGGGGAGCTGTTTTTT
CDR3aa: CATRTGANTGELFF

abundance: .
v_gene: TRBV29-1
j_gene: TRBJ2-7
d_gene: .
CDR3nt: TGCAGCGTTTCGCTTATGGACACCGCCCTGGGCGAGCAGTACTTC
CDR3aa: CSVSLMDTALGEQYF

abundance: .
v_gene: TRBV2
j_gene: TRBJ2-5
d_gene: TRBD1
CDR3nt: TGTGCCAGCAGCCAGGGACAGGGCCAAGAGACCCAGTACTTC
CDR3aa: CASSQGQGQETQYF

abundance: .
v_gene: TRBV18
j_gene: TRBJ2-1
d_gene: .
CDR3nt: TGTGCCAGCTCACCACGGGTTCAGGCGCCCCTCGAGCAGTTCTTC
CDR3aa: CASSPRVQAPLEQFF

abundance: .
v_gene: TRBV5-1
j_gene: TRBJ2-5
d_gene: .
CDR3nt: TGCGCCAGCAGGGTCACTAGAACGGAGACCCAGTACTTC
CDR3aa: CASRVTRTETQYF

abundance: few
v_gene: TRBV13
j_gene: TRBJ1-2
d_gene: TRBD1
CDR3nt: TGTGCCAGCAGCTCTGGACAGGGGGATGGCTACACCTTC
CDR3aa: CASSSGQGDGYTF

abundance: .
v_gene: TRBV6-2/TRBV6-3
j_gene: TRBJ2-3
d_gene: TRBD2
CDR3nt: TGTGCCAGCAGCCTCCAGGGCGGGAGGCCAGATACGCAGTATTTT
CDR3aa: CASSLQGGRPDTQYF

abundance: few
v_gene: TRBV11-2
j_gene: TRBJ2-7
d_gene: .
CDR3nt: TGTGCCAGCAGCTTAAGAGTCTACGAGCAGTACTTC
CDR3aa: CASSLRVYEQYF

abundance: .
v_gene: TRBV5-1
j_gene: TRBJ2-7
d_gene: .
CDR3nt: TGCGCCAGCAGCCCCTATGGTCAAGGAGTACAGCAGTACTTC
CDR3aa: CASSPYGQGVQQYF

abundance: .
v_gene: TRBV9
j_gene: TRBJ2-5
d_gene: TRBD1
CDR3nt: TGTGCCAGCAGCCCTCCCACAGGGGGCCTCCAAGAGACCCAGTACTTC
CDR3aa: CASSPPTGGLQETQYF

abundance: .
v_gene: TRBV28
j_gene: TRBJ2-7
d_gene: .
CDR3nt: TGTGCCAGCAGCTCCGTCGACTCTGGGTCCTACGAGCAGTACTTC
CDR3aa: CASSSVDSGSYEQYF

abundance: .
v_gene: TRBV15
j_gene: TRBJ1-1
d_gene: .
CDR3nt: TGTGCCACCAGCACGCAGGGAGGAACTGAAGCTTTCTTT
CDR3aa: CATSTQGGTEAFF

abundance: .
v_gene: TRBV7-3
j_gene: TRBJ1-1
d_gene: TRBD1
CDR3nt: TGTGCCAGCAGCTCCCAGCTCGACAGGGAAAAGGGTGAAGCTTTCTTT
CDR3aa: CASSSQLDREKGEAFF

abundance: .
v_gene: TRBV27
j_gene: TRBJ1-1
d_gene: TRBD1
CDR3nt: TGTGCCAGCAGTCCGGGACAGGGGGCGGCTGCTTTCTTT
CDR3aa: CASSPGQGAAAFF

abundance: .
v_gene: TRBV10-3
j_gene: TRBJ1-2
d_gene: .
CDR3nt: TGTGCCATCGGCGAGGACACCTATGGCTACACCTTC
CDR3aa: CAIGEDTYGYTF

abundance: .
v_gene: TRBV3-1/TRBV3-2
j_gene: TRBJ2-2
d_gene: .
CDR3nt: TGTGCCAGCAGCAAGCGGGCCGGGGAGCTGTTTTTT
CDR3aa: CASSKRAGELFF

abundance: .
v_gene: TRBV7-9
j_gene: TRBJ1-2
d_gene: TRBD1
CDR3nt: TGTGCCAGCAGCTTCGGACAGGGAACGGTGGGCTACACCTTC
CDR3aa: CASSFGQGTVGYTF

abundance: .
v_gene: TRBV6-5
j_gene: TRBJ2-7
d_gene: TRBD1
CDR3nt: TGTGCCAGCAGTTCCGGGACAGGGCGTACCTACGAGCAGTACTTC
CDR3aa: CASSSGTGRTYEQYF

abundance: once
v_gene: TRBV7-2
j_gene: TRBJ1-1
d_gene: .
CDR3nt: TGTGCCAGCAGCGTAAGATTGAAGTTAGCTGAAGCTTTCTTT
CDR3aa: CASSVRLKLAEAFF

abundance: .
v_gene: TRBV7-2
j_gene: TRBJ1-1
d_gene: .
CDR3nt: TGTGCCAGCAGCTTAGGAGCGGGGAACACTGAAGCTTTCTTT
CDR3aa: CASSLGAGNTEAFF

abundance: few
v_gene: TRBV27
j_gene: TRBJ2-7
d_gene: .
CDR3nt: TGTGCCAGCAGTCTCCCGTACGAGCAGTACTTC
CDR3aa: CASSLPYEQYF

abundance: .
v_gene: TRBV6-5
j_gene: TRBJ1-5
d_gene: .
CDR3nt: TGTGCCAGCAGTTACGGGAGGAATCAGCCCCAGCATTTT
CDR3aa: CASSYGRNQPQHF

abundance: once
v_gene: TRBV9
j_gene: TRBJ1-6
d_gene: TRBD1
CDR3nt: TGTGCCAGCAGCGTAACTTGGGACAGCACTAATTCACCCCTCCACTTT
CDR3aa: CASSVTWDSTNSPLHF

abundance: .
v_gene: TRBV19
j_gene: TRBJ1-2
d_gene: .
CDR3nt: TGTGCCAGTAGGCAGTCGGAGGGGTATGGCTACACCTTC
CDR3aa: CASRQSEGYGYTF

abundance: .
v_gene: TRBV5-1
j_gene: TRBJ2-4
d_gene: TRBD1
CDR3nt: TGCGCCAGCAGCATAGGACAGGGGTCCAGCATTCAGTACTTC
CDR3aa: CASSIGQGSSIQYF

abundance: .
v_gene: TRBV11-2
j_gene: TRBJ2-5
d_gene: .
CDR3nt: TGTGCCAGCAGCTTAGATGTGGCGTTGAGGGCCCAGTACTTC
CDR3aa: CASSLDVALRAQYF

abundance: once
v_gene: TRBV10-1
j_gene: TRBJ2-1
d_gene: TRBD2
CDR3nt: TGCGCCAGCAGGCAAACTAGCGGGAGGGCCTGGGATGAGCAGTTCTTC
CDR3aa: CASRQTSGRAWDEQFF

abundance: few
v_gene: TRBV11-2
j_gene: TRBJ1-6
d_gene: .
CDR3nt: TGTGCCAGCAGCACGGGGGGTCCCCTCCACTTT
CDR3aa: CASSTGGPLHF

abundance: .
v_gene: TRBV10-3
j_gene: TRBJ2-1
d_gene: TRBD2
CDR3nt: TGTGACTCGGGAGCTAGCGGGAGGGCCGCCAATGAGCAGTTCTTC
CDR3aa: CDSGASGRAANEQFF

abundance: .
v_gene: TRBV28
j_gene: TRBJ2-5
d_gene: TRBD1
CDR3nt: TGTGCCAGCAGCCATGGGACAGATCAAGAGACCCAGTACTTC
CDR3aa: CASSHGTDQETQYF

abundance: once
v_gene: TRBV28
j_gene: TRBJ1-1
d_gene: TRBD1
CDR3nt: TGTGCCAGCACCCCCCCGGGACAGCTGAACACTGAAGCTTTCTTT
CDR3aa: CASTPPGQLNTEAFF

abundance: .
v_gene: TRBV5-8
j_gene: TRBJ1-2
d_gene: TRBD1
CDR3nt: TGTGCCAGCAGCTTAGGACAGGGTGACGGCTACACCTTC
CDR3aa: CASSLGQGDGYTF

abundance: .
v_gene: TRBV7-2
j_gene: TRBJ1-4
d_gene: TRBD1
CDR3nt: TGTGCCAGCAGCTTAGGGGGACAGGATGAAAAACTGTTTTTT
CDR3aa: CASSLGGQDEKLFF

abundance: few
v_gene: TRBV7-2
j_gene: TRBJ1-6
d_gene: .
CDR3nt: TGTGCCAGCAGCAATGTGGGGGGGGGTAATTCACCCCTCCACTTT
CDR3aa: CASSNVGGGNSPLHF

abundance: .
v_gene: TRBV3-1/TRBV3-2
j_gene: TRBJ2-2
d_gene: .
CDR3nt: TGTGCCAGCAGCCAAGGATCGGGCGGGGAGCTGTTTTTT
CDR3aa: CASSQGSGGELFF

abundance: once
v_gene: TRBV23-1
j_gene: TRBJ2-1
d_gene: TRBD2
CDR3nt: TGCGCCAGCAGTCAACTCTCGGCTAGCGGGGGGTACAATGAGCAGTTCTTC
CDR3aa: CASSQLSASGGYNEQFF

abundance: .
v_gene: TRBV5-1
j_gene: TRBJ2-1
d_gene: TRBD2
CDR3nt: TGCGCCAGCAGCTTAGCGGGAGGGCCTACCACTAATGAGCAGTTCTTC
CDR3aa: CASSLAGGPTTNEQFF

abundance: .
v_gene: TRBV5-6
j_gene: TRBJ1-5
d_gene: TRBD1
CDR3nt: TGTGCCAGCAGCTGGGGACAGGGTGCGATGAATAGCAATCAGCCCCAGCATTTT
CDR3aa: CASSWGQGAMNSNQPQHF

abundance: .
v_gene: TRBV7-9
j_gene: TRBJ2-5
d_gene: .
CDR3nt: TGTGCCAGCAGCCCTAGCGTAGAGACCCAGTACTTC
CDR3aa: CASSPSVETQYF

abundance: .
v_gene: TRBV7-3
j_gene: TRBJ2-2
d_gene: TRBD2
CDR3nt: TGTGCCAGCAGCCCTTTCGCGACTAGCGGCGAACGGGAGCTGTTTTTT
CDR3aa: CASSPFATSGERELFF

abundance: .
v_gene: TRBV9
j_gene: TRBJ2-5
d_gene: .
CDR3nt: TGCCCCACCAGCGGAGGGGGGGGGCCCCAAGAGACCCAGTACTTC
CDR3aa: CPTSGGGGPQETQYF

abundance: .
v_gene: TRBV14
j_gene: TRBJ2-1
d_gene: TRBD2
CDR3nt: TGTGCCAGCAGCAGGAGACTAGCGGCCTACAATGAGCAGTTCTTC
CDR3aa: CASSRRLAAYNEQFF

abundance: .
v_gene: TRBV28
j_gene: TRBJ2-2
d_gene: TRBD2
CDR3nt: TGTGCCAGCAGTTTCCCCCCCTCCGGGACTAGCGGGAGGGTTGGGGAGCTGTTTTTT
CDR3aa: CASSFPPSGTSGRVGELFF

abundance: .
v_gene: TRBV10-3
j_gene: TRBJ2-7
d_gene: .
CDR3nt: TGTGCCATCAGGGACAGCCTACTTTCCTACGAGCAGTACTTC
CDR3aa: CAIRDSLLSYEQYF

abundance: .
v_gene: TRBV28
j_gene: TRBJ1-6
d_gene: TRBD1
CDR3nt: TGTGCCACCGCGAAAACGGGACAGGGTAATTCACCCCTCCACTTT
CDR3aa: CATAKTGQGNSPLHF

abundance: .
v_gene: TRBV4-2
j_gene: TRBJ1-1
d_gene: .
CDR3nt: TGTGCCAGTGGGCGGACTATGAACACTGAAGCTTTCTTT
CDR3aa: CASGRTMNTEAFF

abundance: .
v_gene: TRBV7-3
j_gene: TRBJ2-5
d_gene: .
CDR3nt: TGTGCCAGCAGCTTAACGGTAGGGGAAGGAGAGACCCAGTACTTC
CDR3aa: CASSLTVGEGETQYF

abundance: .
v_gene: TRBV18
j_gene: TRBJ1-1
d_gene: .
CDR3nt: TGTGCCAGCTCACCATCTACAGGGATGAACACTGAAGCTTTCTTT
CDR3aa: CASSPSTGMNTEAFF

abundance: .
v_gene: TRBV12-3/TRBV12-4
j_gene: TRBJ2-5
d_gene: .
CDR3nt: TGTGCCAGCAGTCGGAGGGAGACCCAGTACTTC
CDR3aa: CASSRRETQYF

abundance: .
v_gene: TRBV9
j_gene: TRBJ1-1
d_gene: TRBD1
CDR3nt: TGTGCCAGCAGCCCCCGACAGGGGGCGAACACTGAAGCTTTCTTT
CDR3aa: CASSPRQGANTEAFF

abundance: .
v_gene: TRBV7-2
j_gene: TRBJ2-3
d_gene: TRBD1
CDR3nt: TGTGCCAGCAGCTCGTACGGACAGGGGGTGGATACGCAGTATTTT
CDR3aa: CASSSYGQGVDTQYF

abundance: .
v_gene: TRBV4-1
j_gene: TRBJ1-2
d_gene: .
CDR3nt: TGCGCCAGCAGCCCTGCCACCATAGGGGACTATGGCTACACCTTC
CDR3aa: CASSPATIGDYGYTF

abundance: once
v_gene: TRBV7-3
j_gene: TRBJ2-5
d_gene: TRBD1
CDR3nt: TGTGCCAGCAGCTTCAGGGGGTCGGAGACCCAGTACTTC
CDR3aa: CASSFRGSETQYF

abundance: few
v_gene: TRBV7-6
j_gene: TRBJ2-2
d_gene: TRBD2
CDR3nt: TGTGCCAGCAGCTGGGTAGCGGGCACCGGGGAGCTGTTTTTT
CDR3aa: CASSWVAGTGELFF